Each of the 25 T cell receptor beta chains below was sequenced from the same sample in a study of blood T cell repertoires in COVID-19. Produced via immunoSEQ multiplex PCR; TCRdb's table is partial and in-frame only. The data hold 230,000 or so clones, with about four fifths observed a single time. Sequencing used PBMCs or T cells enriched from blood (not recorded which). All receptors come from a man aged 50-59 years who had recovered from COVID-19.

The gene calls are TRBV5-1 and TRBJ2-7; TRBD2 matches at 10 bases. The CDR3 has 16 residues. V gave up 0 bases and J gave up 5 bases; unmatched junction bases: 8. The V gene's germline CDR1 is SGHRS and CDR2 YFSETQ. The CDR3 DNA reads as TGCGCCAGCAGCTTGGAAGGGCTAGCGGGGGTAAACGAGCAGTACTTC. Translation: CASSLEGLAGVNEQYF. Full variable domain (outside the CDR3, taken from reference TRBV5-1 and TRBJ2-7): KAGVTQTPRYLIKTRGQQVTLSCSPISGHRSVSWYQQTPGQGLQFLFEYFSETQRNKGNFPGRFSGRQFSNSRSEMNVSTLELGDSALYLCASSLEGLAGVNEQYFGPGTRLTVT.

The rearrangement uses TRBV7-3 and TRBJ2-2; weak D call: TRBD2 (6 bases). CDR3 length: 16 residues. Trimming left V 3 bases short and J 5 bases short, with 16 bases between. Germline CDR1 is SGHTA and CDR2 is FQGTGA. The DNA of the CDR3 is TGTGCCAGCAGCTTGTACGGGGCCGGGAGAACCGGGGAGCTGTTTTTT. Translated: CASSLYGAGRTGELFF.

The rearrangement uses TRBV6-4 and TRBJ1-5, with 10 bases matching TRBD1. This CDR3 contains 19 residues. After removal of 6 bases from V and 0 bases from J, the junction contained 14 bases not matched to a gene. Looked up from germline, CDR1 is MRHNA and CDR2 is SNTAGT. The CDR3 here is CASSQYRDRGQYSNQPQHF. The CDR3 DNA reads TGTGCCAGCAGCCAATACCGGGACAGGGGCCAGTATAGCAATCAGCCCCAGCATTTT.

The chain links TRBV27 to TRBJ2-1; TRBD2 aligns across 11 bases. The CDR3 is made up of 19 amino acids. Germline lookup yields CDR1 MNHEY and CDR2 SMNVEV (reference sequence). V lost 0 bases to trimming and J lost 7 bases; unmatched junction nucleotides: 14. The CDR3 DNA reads TGTGCCAGCAGTTTATCGCCCCCTTCTTCTAGCGGGAGGCGTAATGAGCAGTTCTTC. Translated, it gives CASSLSPPSSSGRRNEQFF.

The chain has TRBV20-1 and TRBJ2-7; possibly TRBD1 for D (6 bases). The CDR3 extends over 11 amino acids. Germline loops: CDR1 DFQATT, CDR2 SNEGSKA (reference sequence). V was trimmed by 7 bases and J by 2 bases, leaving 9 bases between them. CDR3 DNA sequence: TGCAGTGTAGGGGGAACCTACGAGCAGTACTTC. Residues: CSVGGTYEQYF.

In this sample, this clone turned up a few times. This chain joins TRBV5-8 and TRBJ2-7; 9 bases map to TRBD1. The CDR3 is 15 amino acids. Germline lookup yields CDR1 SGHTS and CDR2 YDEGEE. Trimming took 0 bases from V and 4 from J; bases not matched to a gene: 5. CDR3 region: CASSLEGQGAYEQYF. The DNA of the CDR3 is TGTGCCAGCAGCTTGGAGGGACAGGGAGCGTACGAGCAGTACTTC.

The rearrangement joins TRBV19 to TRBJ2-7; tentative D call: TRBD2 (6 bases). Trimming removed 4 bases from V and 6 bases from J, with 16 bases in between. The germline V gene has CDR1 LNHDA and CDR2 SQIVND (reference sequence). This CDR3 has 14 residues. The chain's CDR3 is CASSKLRDSGEQYF. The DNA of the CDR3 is TGTGCCAGTAGTAAGCTCCGGGACTCAGGCGAGCAGTACTTC.

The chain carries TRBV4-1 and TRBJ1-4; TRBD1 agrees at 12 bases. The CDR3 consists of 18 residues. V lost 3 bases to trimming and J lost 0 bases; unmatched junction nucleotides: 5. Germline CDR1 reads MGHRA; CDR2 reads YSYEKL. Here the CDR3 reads CASSQGQGAFPTNEKLFF. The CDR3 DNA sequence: TGCGCCAGCAGCCAGGGACAGGGGGCGTTCCCAACTAATGAAAAACTGTTTTTT.

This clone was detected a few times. The CDR3 loop is CASTLKTGGTSSYNSPLHF. In DNA, the CDR3 is TGTGCCAGCACGCTTAAAACAGGGGGGACGAGCTCCTATAATTCACCCCTCCACTTT. V is TRBV27 and J is TRBJ1-6; 8 bases match TRBD1. The CDR3 has 19 residues. V gave up 7 bases and J gave up 0 bases; unmatched junction bases: 14. CDR1 and CDR2 from the germline V gene are MNHEY and SMNVEV (reference sequence).

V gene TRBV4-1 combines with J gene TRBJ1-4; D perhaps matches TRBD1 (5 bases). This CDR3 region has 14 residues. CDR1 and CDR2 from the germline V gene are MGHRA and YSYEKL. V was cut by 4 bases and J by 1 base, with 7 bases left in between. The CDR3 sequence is CASSRGLTNEKLFF. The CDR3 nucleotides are TGCGCCAGCAGCCGGGGCCTAACTAATGAAAAACTGTTTTTT.

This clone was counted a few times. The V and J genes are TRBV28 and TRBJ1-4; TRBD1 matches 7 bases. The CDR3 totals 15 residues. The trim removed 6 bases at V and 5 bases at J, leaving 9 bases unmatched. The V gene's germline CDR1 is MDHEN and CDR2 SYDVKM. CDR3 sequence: CASSPLDRANEKLFF. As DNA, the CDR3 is TGTGCCAGCAGCCCTTTAGACAGGGCAAATGAAAAACTGTTTTTT.

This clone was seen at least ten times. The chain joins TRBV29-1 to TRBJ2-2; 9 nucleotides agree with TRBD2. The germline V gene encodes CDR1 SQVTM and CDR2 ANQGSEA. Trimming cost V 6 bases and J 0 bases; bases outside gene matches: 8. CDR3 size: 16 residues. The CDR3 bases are TGCAGCGTGACCGGGACTAGCAGAACGAACACCGGGGAGCTGTTTTTT. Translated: CSVTGTSRTNTGELFF.

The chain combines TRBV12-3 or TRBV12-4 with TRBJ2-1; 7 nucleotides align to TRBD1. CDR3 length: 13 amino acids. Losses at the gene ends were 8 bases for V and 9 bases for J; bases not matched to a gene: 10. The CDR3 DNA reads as TGTGCCAGCTCTAGGACAGGTTTAGGTGAGCAGTTCTTC. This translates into CASSRTGLGEQFF.

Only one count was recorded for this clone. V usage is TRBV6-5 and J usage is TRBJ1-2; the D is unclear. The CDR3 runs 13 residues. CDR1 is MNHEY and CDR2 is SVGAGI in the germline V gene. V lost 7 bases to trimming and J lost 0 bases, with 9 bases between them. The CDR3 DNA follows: TGTGCCAGCAAGTCCGGGACTAACTATGGCTACACCTTC. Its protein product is CASKSGTNYGYTF.

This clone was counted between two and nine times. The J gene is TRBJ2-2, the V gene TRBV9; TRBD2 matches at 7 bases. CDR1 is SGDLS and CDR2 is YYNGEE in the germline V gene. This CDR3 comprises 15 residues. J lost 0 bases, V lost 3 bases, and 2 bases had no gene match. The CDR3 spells CASSAGGPNTGELFF. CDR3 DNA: TGTGCCAGCAGCGCGGGGGGACCGAACACCGGGGAGCTGTTTTTT.

This chain's CDR3 is CASSFTVGQANRGVFF. The CDR3 bases are TGTGCCAGCAGCTTTACCGTGGGACAGGCAAACCGAGGGGTGTTTTTT. V is TRBV7-8 and J is TRBJ1-4; 8 nucleotides agree with TRBD1. The germline CDR1 and CDR2 sequences are SGHVS and FQNEAQ. V was pared by 3 bases and J by 15 bases, with 18 bases of the junction left unmatched. The CDR3 is 16 amino acids.

The CDR3 loop is CASSQVGTEKLFF. CDR3 sequence (DNA): TGCGCCAGCAGCCAGGTCGGAACGGAAAAACTGTTTTTT. This chain joins TRBV5-1 and TRBJ1-4; D gene unclear. V lost 4 bases to trimming and J lost 8 bases, with 12 bases between them. This CDR3 spans 13 amino acids. Germline-derived CDR1 and CDR2 are SGHRS and YFSETQ.

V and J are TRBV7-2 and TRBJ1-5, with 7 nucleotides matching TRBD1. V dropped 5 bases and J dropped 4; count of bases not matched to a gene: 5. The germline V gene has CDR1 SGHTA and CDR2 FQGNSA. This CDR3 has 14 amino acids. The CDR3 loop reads CASSTNRGNQPQHF. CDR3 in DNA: TGTGCCAGCAGCACTAACAGGGGTAATCAGCCCCAGCATTTT. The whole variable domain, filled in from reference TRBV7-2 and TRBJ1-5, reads GAGVSQSPSNKVTEKGKDVELRCDPISGHTALYWYRQSLGQGLEFLIYFQGNSAPDKSGLPSDRFSAERTGGSVSTLTIQRTQQEDSAVYLCASSTNRGNQPQHFGDGTRLSIL.

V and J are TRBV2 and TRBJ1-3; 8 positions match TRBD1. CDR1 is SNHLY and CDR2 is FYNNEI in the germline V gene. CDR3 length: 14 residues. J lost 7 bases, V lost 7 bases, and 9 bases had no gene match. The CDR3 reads CASTDRTGWNTIYF. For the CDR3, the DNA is TGTGCCAGCACCGACAGGACAGGGTGGAACACCATATATTTT.

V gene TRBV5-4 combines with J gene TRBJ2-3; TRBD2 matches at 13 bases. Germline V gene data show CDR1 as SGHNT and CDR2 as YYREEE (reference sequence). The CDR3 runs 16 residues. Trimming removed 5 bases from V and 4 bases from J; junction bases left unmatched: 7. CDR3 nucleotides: TGTGCCAGCAGTCTTAGACTAGCGGGGGGATCAGATACGCAGTATTTT. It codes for CASSLRLAGGSDTQYF.

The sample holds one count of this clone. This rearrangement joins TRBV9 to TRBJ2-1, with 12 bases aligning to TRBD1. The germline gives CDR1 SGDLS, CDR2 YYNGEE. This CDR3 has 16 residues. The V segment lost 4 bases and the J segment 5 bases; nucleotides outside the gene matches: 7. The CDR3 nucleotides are TGTGCCAGCAGCTGGCGGGACAGGGGGCTGAACAATGAGCAGTTCTTC. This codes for CASSWRDRGLNNEQFF.

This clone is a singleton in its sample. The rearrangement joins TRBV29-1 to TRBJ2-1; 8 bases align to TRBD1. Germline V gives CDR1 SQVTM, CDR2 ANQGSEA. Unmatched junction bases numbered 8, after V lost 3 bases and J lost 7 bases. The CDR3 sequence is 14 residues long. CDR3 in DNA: TGCAGCGTTGAGCTTCAGGGGGCGCAAAATGAGCAGTTCTTC. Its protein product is CSVELQGAQNEQFF.

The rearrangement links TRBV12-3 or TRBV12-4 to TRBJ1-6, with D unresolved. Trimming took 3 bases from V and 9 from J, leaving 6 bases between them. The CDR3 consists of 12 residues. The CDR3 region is CASSFEGSPLHF. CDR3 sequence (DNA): TGTGCCAGCAGTTTCGAGGGTTCACCCCTCCACTTT.

The CDR3 is CAIQPRTGELFF. The CDR3 nucleotides are TGTGCCATACAGCCTCGCACCGGGGAGCTGTTTTTT. This chain links TRBV7-9 with TRBJ2-2; D remains unclear. Per germline, CDR1 SEHNR and CDR2 FQNEAQ (reference sequence). The CDR3 totals 12 residues. Trimming took off 10 bases at V and 4 bases at J, with 10 bases between the two ends. Looking up the rest from reference TRBV7-9 and TRBJ2-2 gives the full variable domain: DTGVSQNPRHKITKRGQNVTFRCDPISEHNRLYWYRQTLGQGPEFLTYFQNEAQLEKSRLLSDRFSAERPKGSFSTLEIQRTEQGDSAMYLCAIQPRTGELFFGEGSRLTVL.

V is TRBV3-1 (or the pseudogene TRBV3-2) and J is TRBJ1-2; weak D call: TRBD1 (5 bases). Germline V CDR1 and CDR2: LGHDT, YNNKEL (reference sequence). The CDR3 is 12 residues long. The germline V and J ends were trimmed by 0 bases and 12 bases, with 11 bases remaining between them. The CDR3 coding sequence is TGTGCCAGCAGCCAAGAAGGGGTGGTCGACACCTTC. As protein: CASSQEGVVDTF.